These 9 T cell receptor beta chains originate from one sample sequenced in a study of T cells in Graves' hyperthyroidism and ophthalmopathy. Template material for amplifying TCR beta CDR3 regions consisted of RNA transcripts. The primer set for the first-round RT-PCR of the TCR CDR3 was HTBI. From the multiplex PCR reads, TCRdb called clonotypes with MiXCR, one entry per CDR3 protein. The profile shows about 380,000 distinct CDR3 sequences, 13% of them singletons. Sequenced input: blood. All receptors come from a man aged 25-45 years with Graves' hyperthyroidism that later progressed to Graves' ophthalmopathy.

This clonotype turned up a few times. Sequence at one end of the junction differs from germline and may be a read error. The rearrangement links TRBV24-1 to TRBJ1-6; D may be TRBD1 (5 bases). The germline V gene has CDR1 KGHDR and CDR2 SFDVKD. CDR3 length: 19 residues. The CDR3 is CATSLLRTGPSSCNSPLHF. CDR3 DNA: TGTGCCACCAGTCTCCTACGGACGGGGCCGAGCTCCTGTAATTCACCCCTCCACTTT.

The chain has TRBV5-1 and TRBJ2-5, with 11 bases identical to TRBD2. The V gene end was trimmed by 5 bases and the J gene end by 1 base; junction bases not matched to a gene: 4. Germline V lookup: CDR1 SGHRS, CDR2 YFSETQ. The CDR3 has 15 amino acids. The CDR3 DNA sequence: TGCGCCAGCAGTCGACTAGCGGGGAGCCAAGAGACCCAGTACTTC. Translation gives CASSRLAGSQETQYF.

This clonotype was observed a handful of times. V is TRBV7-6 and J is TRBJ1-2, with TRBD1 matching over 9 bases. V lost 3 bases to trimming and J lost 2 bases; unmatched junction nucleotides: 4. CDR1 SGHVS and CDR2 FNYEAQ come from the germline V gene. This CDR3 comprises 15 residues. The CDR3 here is CASSLDRGFNYGYTF. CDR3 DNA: TGTGCCAGCAGCTTGGACAGGGGTTTCAACTATGGCTACACCTTC.

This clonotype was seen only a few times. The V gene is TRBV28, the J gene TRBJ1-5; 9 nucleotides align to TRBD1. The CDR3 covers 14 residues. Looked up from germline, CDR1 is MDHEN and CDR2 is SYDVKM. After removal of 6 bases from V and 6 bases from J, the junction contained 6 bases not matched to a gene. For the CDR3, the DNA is TGTGCCAGCAGACCCCGGGACAGGGCTCAGCCCCAGCATTTT. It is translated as CASRPRDRAQPQHF.

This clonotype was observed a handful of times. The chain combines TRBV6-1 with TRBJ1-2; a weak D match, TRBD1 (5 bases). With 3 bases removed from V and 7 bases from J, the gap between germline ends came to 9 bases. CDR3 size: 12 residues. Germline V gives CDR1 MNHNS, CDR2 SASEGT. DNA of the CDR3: TGTGCCAGCAGTGACCAGGGTATTGGCTACACCTTC. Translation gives CASSDQGIGYTF.

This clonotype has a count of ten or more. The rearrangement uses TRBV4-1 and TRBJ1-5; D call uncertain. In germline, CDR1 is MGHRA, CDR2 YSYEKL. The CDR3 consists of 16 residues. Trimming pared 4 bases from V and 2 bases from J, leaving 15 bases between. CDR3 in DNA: TGCGCCAGCAGCCCCCCGGTGGGCGCGGGCAATCAGCCCCAGCATTTT. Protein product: CASSPPVGAGNQPQHF.

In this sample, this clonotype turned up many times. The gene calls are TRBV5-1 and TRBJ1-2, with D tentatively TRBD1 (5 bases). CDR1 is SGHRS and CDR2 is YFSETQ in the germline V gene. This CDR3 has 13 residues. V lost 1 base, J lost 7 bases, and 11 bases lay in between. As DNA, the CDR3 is TGCGCCAGCAGCTTGCCAGGGCAGTTTGGCTACACCTTC. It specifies CASSLPGQFGYTF.

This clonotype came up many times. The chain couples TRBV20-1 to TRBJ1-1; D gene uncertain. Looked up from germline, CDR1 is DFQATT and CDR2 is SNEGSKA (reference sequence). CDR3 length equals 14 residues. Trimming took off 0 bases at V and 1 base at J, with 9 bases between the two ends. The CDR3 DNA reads TGCAGTGCTAGAGATATCCGGACGAACACTGAAGCTTTCTTT. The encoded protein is CSARDIRTNTEAFF.

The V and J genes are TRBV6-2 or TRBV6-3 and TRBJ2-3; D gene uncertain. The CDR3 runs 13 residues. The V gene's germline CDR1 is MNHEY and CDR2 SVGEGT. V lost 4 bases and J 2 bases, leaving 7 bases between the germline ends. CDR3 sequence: CASSWGFTDTQYF. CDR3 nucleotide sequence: TGTGCCAGCAGTTGGGGTTTCACAGATACGCAGTATTTT.